This T cell receptor (beta chain) derives from a study of cytomegalovirus exposure and HLA in healthy donors. Turning to the study itself: Sequencing of about 200 million T cells in an earlier analysis found around 120 million unique TCR beta sequences.

The PCR had 60 Vbeta and 13 Jbeta primers. Data came from immunoSEQ multiplex PCR; TCRdb stores just in-frame clones and leaves some out. The sample yields roughly 180,000 clones, around 80% seen once. Germline lookup yields CDR1 GTSNPN and CDR2 SVGIG (reference sequence). The V gene end was trimmed by 3 bases and the J gene end by 13 bases; junction bases not matched to a gene: 9. This CDR3 has 12 amino acids. This TCR came from a woman in her sixties or seventies in good health and CMV-seropositive. The sample comprised PBMCs. The rearrangement uses TRBV30 and TRBJ2-1, with 7 nucleotides matching TRBD2. CDR3 bases: TGTGCCTGGAGCTCGTCTCGGGACTACCAGTTCTTC. It translates to CAWSSSRDYQFF.